This T cell receptor (beta chain) emerged from a study of beta chain features in type 1 diabetes. Sequencing targeted expressed TCRB transcripts, as all isolated RNA had been reverse transcribed. Sequenced by immunoSEQ multiplex PCR; TCRdb stores in-frame clones only, minus some. This repertoire shows hundreds of thousands of clones, around 12% found once; its top ten account for more than 0.015%. Study findings and constraints: PCR might show a preference for shorter templates, equally across patients and controls.

The sample holds a few counts of this clone. The antigen is undetermined. This CDR3 region has 14 residues. Trimming removed 3 bases from V and 7 bases from J; junction bases left unmatched: 5. Germline-derived CDR1 and CDR2 are LGHNA and YNFKEQ. The sequence was obtained from a man aged 18 to 30 in good health. The sample consisted of naive CD4+ T cells from blood. The rearrangement joins TRBV4-2 to TRBJ1-2; 10 bases fit TRBD1. The DNA for the CDR3 is TGTGCCAGCAGCCACCCGGGACAGGGGCTTGGCTACACCTTC. Its protein product is CASSHPGQGLGYTF.